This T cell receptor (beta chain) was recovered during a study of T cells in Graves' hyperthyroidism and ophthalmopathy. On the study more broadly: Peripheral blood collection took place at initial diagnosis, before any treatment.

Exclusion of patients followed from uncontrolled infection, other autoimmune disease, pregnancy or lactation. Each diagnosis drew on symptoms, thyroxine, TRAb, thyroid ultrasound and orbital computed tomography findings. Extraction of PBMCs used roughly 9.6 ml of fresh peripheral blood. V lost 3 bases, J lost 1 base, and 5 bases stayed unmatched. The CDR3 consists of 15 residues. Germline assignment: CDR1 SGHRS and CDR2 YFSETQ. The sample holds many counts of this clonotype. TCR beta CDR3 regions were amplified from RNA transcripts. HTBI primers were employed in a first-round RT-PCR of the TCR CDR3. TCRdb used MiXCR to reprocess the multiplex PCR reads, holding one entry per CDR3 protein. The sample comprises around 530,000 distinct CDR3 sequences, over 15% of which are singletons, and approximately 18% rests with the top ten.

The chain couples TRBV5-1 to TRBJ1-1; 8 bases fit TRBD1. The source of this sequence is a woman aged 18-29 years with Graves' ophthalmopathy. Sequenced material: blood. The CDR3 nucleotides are TGCGCCAGCAGCTGGGGGACAGGAGAGAACACTGAAGCTTTCTTT. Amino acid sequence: CASSWGTGENTEAFF.